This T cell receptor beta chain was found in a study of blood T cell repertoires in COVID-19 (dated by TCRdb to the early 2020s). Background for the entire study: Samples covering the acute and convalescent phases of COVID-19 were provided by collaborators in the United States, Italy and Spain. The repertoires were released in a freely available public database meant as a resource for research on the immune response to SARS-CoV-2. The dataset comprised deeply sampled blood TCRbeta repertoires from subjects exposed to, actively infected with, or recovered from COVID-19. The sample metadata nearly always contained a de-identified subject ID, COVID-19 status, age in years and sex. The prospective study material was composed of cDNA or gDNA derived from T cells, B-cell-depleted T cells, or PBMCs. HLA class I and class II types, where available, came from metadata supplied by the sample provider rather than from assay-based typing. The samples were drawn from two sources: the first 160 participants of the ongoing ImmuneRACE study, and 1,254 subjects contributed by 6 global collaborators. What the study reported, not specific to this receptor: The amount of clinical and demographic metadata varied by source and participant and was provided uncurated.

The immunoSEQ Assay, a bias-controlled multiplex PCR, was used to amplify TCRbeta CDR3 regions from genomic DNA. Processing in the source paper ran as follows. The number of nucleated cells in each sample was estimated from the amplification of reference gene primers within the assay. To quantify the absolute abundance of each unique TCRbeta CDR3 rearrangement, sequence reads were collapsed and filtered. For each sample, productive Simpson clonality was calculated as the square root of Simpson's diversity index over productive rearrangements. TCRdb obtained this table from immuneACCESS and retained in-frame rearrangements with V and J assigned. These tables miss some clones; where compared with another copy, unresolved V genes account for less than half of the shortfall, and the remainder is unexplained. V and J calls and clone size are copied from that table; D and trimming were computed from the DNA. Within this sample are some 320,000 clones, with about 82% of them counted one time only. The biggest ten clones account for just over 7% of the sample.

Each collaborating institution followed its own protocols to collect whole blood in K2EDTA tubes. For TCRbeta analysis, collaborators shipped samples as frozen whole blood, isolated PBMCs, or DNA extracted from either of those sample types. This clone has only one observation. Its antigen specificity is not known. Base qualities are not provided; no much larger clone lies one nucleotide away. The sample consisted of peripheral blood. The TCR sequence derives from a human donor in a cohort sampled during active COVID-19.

The CDR3 reads CASSQFNGGTTDTQYF. The DNA reads as follows: TGTGCCAGCTCACAGTTTAACGGGGGGACCACAGATACGCAGTATTTT. This receptor chain uses TRBV18 and TRBJ2-3; 7 bases in between match TRBD2. After removal of 4 bases from V and 2 bases from J, the junction retains 9 bases not matched to a gene. The cysteine opens and the phenylalanine closes a CDR3 of 16 amino acids. The only DNA kept is the CDR3, 48 bases in frame from the first base. CDR1 and CDR2 were assigned from the germline V gene as KGHSH and LQKENI.